What follows is one TCR beta chain and its context. These data belong to a study of T cells in localized non-small cell lung cancer. From germline, CDR1 is LNHDA and CDR2 SQIVND (reference sequence). With 6 bases removed from V and 4 bases from J, the gap between germline ends came to 22 bases. The CDR3 sequence is 18 residues long. Repertoires were generated with immunoSEQ multiplex PCR, while TCRdb's copy carries only in-frame clones and drops some. The sample records 2,500 to 3,000 clones, about 20% being singletons. This sample comprised lung tumor tissue, obtained before any cancer treatment. The chain recombines TRBV19 with TRBJ2-6; tentative D call: TRBD1 (6 bases). The TCR sequence derives from a male donor at least 60 years old with stage III squamous cell lung carcinoma. The CDR3 spells CASSRKQGTDAGANVLTF. As DNA, the CDR3 is TGTGCCAGTAGCCGGAAACAGGGCACCGACGCCGGGGCCAACGTCCTGACTTTC.